The rows below give T cell receptor beta chains drawn from one sample of a study of T cell repertoires in cytomegalovirus infection. MiXCR, applied by TCRdb to the reads, yields one record per CDR3 protein. The profile shows about 490,000 distinct CDR3 sequences, 11% of them singletons. The sample taken for sequencing was PBMCs. The origin of the receptors is a human donor in good health (CMV status not recorded). Some clones in this sample may be carry-over from other donors' samples. CDR3s leave out the opening cysteine and the closing phenylalanine or tryptophan.

J: TRBJ2-2; V: TRBV7-8; CDR3: ASSLDGTDNTGELF
J: TRBJ2-7; V: TRBV28; CDR3: ASISSSYEQY
J: TRBJ2-7; V: TRBV3-1; CDR3: ASSQRGLSYEQY
J: TRBJ2-5; V: TRBV14; CDR3: ASSQDVVGTQY
J: TRBJ2-7; V: TRBV4-1; CDR3: ASSRPGQGPYEQY
J: TRBJ2-7; V: TRBV2; CDR3: ASTPVSYEQY
J: TRBJ1-1; V: TRBV29-1; CDR3: SAPRDLAWTEAF
J: TRBJ2-2; V: TRBV5-5; CDR3: ASSLLVGSSTGELF
J: TRBJ1-1; V: TRBV28; CDR3: ASSLTTGWNTEAF
J: TRBJ2-7; V: TRBV25-1; CDR3: ASTALGWPYEQY
J: TRBJ2-7; V: TRBV4-2; CDR3: ASSLRLAGSYEQY
J: TRBJ2-7; V: TRBV5-1; CDR3: ASSLSGQGLNEQY
J: TRBJ1-2; V: TRBV24-1; CDR3: ATSDSTGYGYT
J: TRBJ2-1; V: TRBV6-1; CDR3: ASSATSGRI
J: TRBJ1-3; V: TRBV7-6; CDR3: ASSIFGSGNTIY
J: TRBJ2-1; V: TRBV28; CDR3: ASSRRLAVTYNEQF
J: TRBJ2-5; V: TRBV20-1; CDR3: SVPAGPLKETQY
J: TRBJ1-1; V: TRBV20-1; CDR3: SARAQGRTEAF
J: TRBJ2-1; V: TRBV6-6; CDR3: ASSYPGLYNEQF
J: TRBJ1-1; V: TRBV7-8; CDR3: ASSLGSRMNTEAF
J: TRBJ2-1; V: TRBV5-1; CDR3: ASSQTAPGTGGNEQF
J: TRBJ1-2; V: TRBV19; CDR3: ASKEQGAYGYT
J: TRBJ2-3; V: TRBV7-2; CDR3: ASSLNRLAGGNTQY
J: TRBJ1-5; V: TRBV4-1; CDR3: ASSQEGSRQGSNQPQH
J: TRBJ2-7; V: TRBV6-5; CDR3: ASSRERKGDYEQY
J: TRBJ2-3; V: TRBV4-2; CDR3: ASSQETSSARDTQY
J: TRBJ1-5; V: TRBV19; CDR3: ASSILNSNQPQH